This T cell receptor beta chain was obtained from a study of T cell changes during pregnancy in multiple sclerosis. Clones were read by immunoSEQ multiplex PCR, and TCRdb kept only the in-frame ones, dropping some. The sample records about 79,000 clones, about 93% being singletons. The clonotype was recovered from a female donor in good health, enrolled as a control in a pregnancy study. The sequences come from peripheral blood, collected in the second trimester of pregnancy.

The CDR3: CASSQNRGYNQPQHF. The CDR3 region has the DNA TGCGCCAGCAGCCAGAACAGGGGCTACAATCAGCCCCAGCATTTT. This chain links TRBV4-1 with TRBJ1-5; 7 nucleotides agree with TRBD1. The CDR3 is made up of 15 amino acids. V shed 3 bases, J shed 3 bases, and the junction held 5 bases outside the gene matches. CDR1 and CDR2 from the germline V gene are MGHRA and YSYEKL.